This T cell receptor beta chain is drawn from a study of T cells in localized non-small cell lung cancer. Study observations and caveats: The study found T cell clonality highest in uninvolved adjacent lung, above tumor. Increased T cell density in blood showed an association with longer overall survival. Sequencing was restricted to one tumor region; therefore, heterogeneity remains possible. Adjacent lung held a median 57 of the top 100 tumor clones.

Repertoires were generated with immunoSEQ multiplex PCR, while TCRdb's copy carries only in-frame clones and drops some. Of around 34,000 clones listed, roughly 93% are singletons. Points on this clone: Its antigen is still unknown.

The CDR3 length is 15 residues. Per the germline V gene, CDR1 is SGHDT and CDR2 is YYEEEE. The germline V and J ends were trimmed by 1 base and 4 bases, with 14 bases remaining between them. The rearrangement links TRBV5-6 to TRBJ1-1, with D possibly being TRBD1 (5 bases). This clonotype was obtained from a female donor of 60 years or more with stage I lung adenocarcinoma. The sequenced sample was peripheral blood, obtained before any cancer treatment. DNA of the CDR3: TGTGCCAGCAGCTTGCTAGGGGAAAGGGGCACTGAAGCTTTCTTT. It specifies CASSLLGERGTEAFF.